The 13 T cell receptor beta chains below come from one sample, sequenced in a study of blood T cell repertoires in COVID-19. Sequenced by immunoSEQ multiplex PCR; TCRdb stores in-frame clones only, minus some. The table records roughly 150,000 clones, around 84% of them present only once. Material: peripheral blood. These receptor sequences come from a woman aged 60-70 years with COVID-19, enrolled during active disease.

V usage is TRBV5-6 and J usage is TRBJ1-2, with 7 positions matching TRBD1. With 0 bases clipped from V and 4 bases from J, the junction kept 9 bases outside the gene matches. CDR3 length: 16 amino acids. Per the germline V gene, CDR1 is SGHDT and CDR2 is YYEEEE. The CDR3 DNA sequence: TGTGCCAGCAGCTTGGGAGGTCAGGGGGAGTCCTATGGCTACACCTTC. Residues: CASSLGGQGESYGYTF.

The chain combines TRBV3-1 (or the pseudogene TRBV3-2) with TRBJ2-5; D unresolved. The CDR3 runs to 14 residues. CDR1 and CDR2 (germline): LGHDT, YNNKEL (reference sequence). Trimming took off 4 bases at V and 0 bases at J, with 9 bases between the two ends. CDR3 in DNA: TGTGCCAGCAGCCGGGCAGATCACCAAGAGACCCAGTACTTC. The encoded protein is CASSRADHQETQYF.

The chain uses TRBV6-1 and TRBJ2-2; TRBD1 is a possible D gene (5 bases). The germline V and J ends were trimmed by 4 bases and 6 bases, with 18 bases remaining between them. Per germline, CDR1 MNHNS and CDR2 SASEGT. The CDR3 length is 16 residues. The CDR3: CASSVPSGRAPGELFF. CDR3 nucleotides: TGTGCCAGCAGTGTTCCCAGTGGCAGGGCCCCCGGGGAGCTGTTTTTT.

V and J are TRBV5-4 and TRBJ2-5; possibly TRBD2 for D (6 bases). CDR1 is SGHNT, CDR2 YYREEE, per germline (reference sequence). Deletions cut 6 bases from V and 4 bases from J, with 13 bases between. The CDR3 covers 13 residues. The CDR3 loop is CASTKEGPETQYF. The CDR3, as DNA: TGTGCCAGCACAAAGGAGGGGCCAGAGACCCAGTACTTC.

The chain couples TRBV5-1 to TRBJ1-4; maybe TRBD1 (5 bases). The CDR3 runs to 15 residues. CDR1 is SGHRS and CDR2 is YFSETQ in the germline V gene. V was shortened by 4 bases and J by 5 bases, with 15 bases between the two germline ends. Written as DNA, the CDR3 is TGCGCCAGCAGCCTTGAAGGGGTCAGGAATGAAAAACTGTTTTTT. Translation gives CASSLEGVRNEKLFF.

A note on this clone: Different DNA sequences within this sample yield the same CDR3. This chain links TRBV12-3 or TRBV12-4 with TRBJ1-1; D call uncertain. V was cut by 2 bases and J by 4 bases, with 8 bases left in between. CDR3 size: 13 residues. The chain's CDR3 is CASSLTGSTEAFF. For the CDR3, the DNA is TGTGCCAGCAGTTTAACGGGGAGCACTGAAGCTTTCTTT.

CDR3 sequence (DNA): TGTGCCAGCAGCCAAGTCGGGACGGGGACAGGGCACTCACCCCTCCACTTT. Residues: CASSQVGTGTGHSPLHF. The chain joins TRBV14 to TRBJ1-6; TRBD1 aligns across 9 bases. The CDR3 extends over 17 amino acids. Germline values: CDR1 SGHDN, CDR2 FVKESK. Losses at the gene ends were 1 base for V and 10 bases for J; bases not matched to a gene: 11.

This rearrangement joins TRBV5-1 to TRBJ1-1; TRBD1 matches at 7 bases. The ends lost 4 bases at V and 1 base at J; junction bases unmatched: 10. Germline CDR1 and CDR2: SGHRS and YFSETQ. The CDR3 length is 16 residues. The DNA for the CDR3 is TGCGCCAGCAGCCCAGGGGGTGGGACCCGGAACACTGAAGCTTTCTTT. Translating it yields CASSPGGGTRNTEAFF.

This rearrangement joins TRBV29-1 to TRBJ1-1, with 9 bases identical to TRBD1. The CDR3 sequence is 13 residues long. Germline-derived CDR1 and CDR2 are SQVTM and ANQGSEA. V was pared by 6 bases and J by 6 bases, with 8 bases of the junction left unmatched. In DNA, the CDR3 is TGCAGCGTAGGGGGCGGACAGGGGCCTGAAGCTTTCTTT. Translating it yields CSVGGGQGPEAFF.

Written as DNA, the CDR3 is TGCGCCAGCAGCCGGACAGGGAGTGGTTCACCCCTCCACTTT. Protein: CASSRTGSGSPLHF. J is TRBJ1-6 and V is TRBV5-1; 8 bases are a match to TRBD1. The ends lost 4 bases at V and 9 bases at J; junction bases unmatched: 6. Germline V gene data show CDR1 as SGHRS and CDR2 as YFSETQ. This CDR3 contains 14 residues. Complete variable domain (other parts from reference TRBV5-1 and TRBJ1-6): KAGVTQTPRYLIKTRGQQVTLSCSPISGHRSVSWYQQTPGQGLQFLFEYFSETQRNKGNFPGRFSGRQFSNSRSEMNVSTLELGDSALYLCASSRTGSGSPLHFGNGTRLTVT.

Of note for this clone: Other DNA sequences from this sample encode an identical CDR3 as well. The genes are TRBV19 and TRBJ2-7, with 9 nucleotides matching TRBD1. The ends lost 4 bases at V and 2 bases at J; junction bases unmatched: 0. Per germline, CDR1 LNHDA and CDR2 SQIVND (reference sequence). The CDR3 is 13 residues long. The CDR3 region has the DNA TGTGCCAGTAGTAGGGACAGGGCCTACGAGCAGTACTTC. This translates into CASSRDRAYEQYF. Filled out from reference TRBV19 and TRBJ2-7, the complete variable domain reads DGGITQSPKYLFRKEGQNVTLSCEQNLNHDAMYWYRQDPGQGLRLIYYSQIVNDFQKGDIAEGYSVSREKKESFPLTVTSAQKNPTAFYLCASSRDRAYEQYFGPGTRLTVT.

J is TRBJ2-7 and V is TRBV6-2 or TRBV6-3, with 13 bases that match TRBD2. Germline CDR1 MNHEY, CDR2 SVGEGT. Trimming cost V 5 bases and J 3 bases; bases outside gene matches: 4. This CDR3 comprises 15 residues. The CDR3 bases are TGTGCCAGCAGTCCAGGACTAGCGGGAGTCTACGAGCAGTACTTC. The encoded protein is CASSPGLAGVYEQYF.

The chain joins TRBV29-1 to TRBJ2-7; TRBD1 matches at 8 bases. This CDR3 comprises 14 residues. In germline, CDR1 is SQVTM, CDR2 ANQGSEA. With V trimmed by 7 bases and J by 6 bases, 14 bases remained unmatched. The CDR3 nucleotides are TGCAGCGCCGCAATTGCAGGGGGCGCTTCCGAGCAGTACTTC. Its protein product is CSAAIAGGASEQYF.